This T cell receptor (beta chain) was captured by sequencing in a study of blood T cell dynamics during melanoma immunotherapy. The time point: pre-treatment baseline. Between the trimmed V and J ends, which lost 5 bases and 0 bases, there was a span of 14 bases. CDR3 size: 16 residues. Germline V gene data show CDR1 as SGHVS and CDR2 as FQNEAQ. Assay: immunoSEQ multiplex PCR; the TCRdb copy retains only in-frame clones and omits some. Of some 16,000 clones in the sample, more than 70% were seen once. This receptor was taken from a human donor with melanoma. Source: blood, taken from a patient treated with checkpoint blockade. The chain couples TRBV7-8 to TRBJ1-3; no clear D. CDR3 in DNA: TGTGCCAGCAGCCCAATCACCGGGCTCTCTGGAAACACCATATATTTT. Protein product: CASSPITGLSGNTIYF.